This T cell receptor beta chain was recorded in a study of PD-1 blockade in classical Hodgkin lymphoma. Study context: Patients received nivolumab 3 mg/kg intravenously every 2 weeks. Study conclusions and caveats: Patients who initiated nivolumab within 1 year of ASCT were excluded.

Repertoires were generated with immunoSEQ multiplex PCR, while TCRdb's copy carries only in-frame clones and drops some. This table has fewer than 25,000 clones, around 68% appearing once. On this clone itself: Its antigen remains unknown.

The CDR3 covers 16 residues. Trimming stripped 4 bases from V and 6 bases from J, with 19 bases between. Germline assignment: CDR1 MNHEY and CDR2 SMNVEV (reference sequence). Following autologous stem cell transplantation, relapse occurred in every patient, and exposure to brentuximab vedotin varied. Sample: peripheral blood mononuclear cells (PBMCs), taken at baseline. The chain is built from TRBV27 and TRBJ1-5, with a possible D match to TRBD1 (6 bases). The origin of this receptor is a human donor with classical Hodgkin lymphoma. For the CDR3, the DNA is TGTGCCAGCAGTTCGACAGGTGGAGGGTCGCTTCAGCCCCAGCATTTT. Encoded protein: CASSSTGGGSLQPQHF.